These 28 T cell receptor beta chains were all obtained from the same sample, sequenced in a study of technical replicates of blood from a few donors. Assay used: immunoSEQ multiplex PCR; TCRdb lists only in-frame clones, some missing. Of about 72,000 clones listed, roughly 92% are singletons. Input material: T cells isolated from PBMCs. The receptors here all came from a human donor in good health.

This chain links TRBV5-6 with TRBJ2-6; 8 bases map to TRBD2. The CDR3 runs 19 residues. Unmatched junction bases numbered 13, after V lost 5 bases and J lost 0 bases. Germline CDR1 reads SGHDT; CDR2 reads YYEEEE. CDR3 coding DNA: TGTGCCAGCAGATTTAAGCGGGAGAGCTATTACTCTGGGGCCAACGTCCTGACTTTC. Amino acids: CASRFKRESYYSGANVLTF.

This chain links TRBV30 with TRBJ2-1; D unresolved. V lost 4 bases, J lost 13 bases, and 26 bases lay in between. In germline, CDR1 is GTSNPN, CDR2 SVGIG (reference sequence). This CDR3 spans 15 amino acids. Here the CDR3 reads CAWISLQSLLLKQFF. CDR3 bases: TGTGCCTGGATTTCACTGCAATCCCTCCTTCTTAAACAGTTCTTC.

The genes are TRBV30 and TRBJ1-1, with D hard to call. Germline V CDR1 and CDR2: GTSNPN, SVGIG (reference sequence). Trimming shortened V by 7 bases and J by 3 bases, and 15 bases separated the two germline ends. This CDR3 spans 13 amino acids. The CDR3 DNA follows: TGTGCCTCCTCCAGGTGGAGGGACACTGAAGCTTTCTTT. This sequence encodes CASSRWRDTEAFF.

The chain carries TRBV6-6 and TRBJ2-1, with D possibly TRBD2 on 5 matching bases. The V end lost 6 bases, the J end lost 6 bases, and 21 bases lay between the germline ends. CDR1 is MNHNY, CDR2 SVGAGI, per germline (reference sequence). This CDR3 comprises 16 residues. CDR3: CASRLSTAGLFNEQFF. CDR3 nucleotides: TGTGCCAGCAGACTTTCGACGGCCGGACTCTTCAATGAGCAGTTCTTC.

This sequence joins TRBV2 and TRBJ2-7; TRBD1 agrees at 9 bases. This CDR3 is built from 13 residues. V trimming: 6 bases; J trimming: 3 bases; junction bases outside the gene matches: 3. From germline, CDR1 is SNHLY and CDR2 FYNNEI. The CDR3 DNA reads TGTGCCAGCAGGACAGGGGGAGGCTACGAGCAGTACTTC. It is translated as CASRTGGGYEQYF.

This clone appeared once. The rearrangement links TRBV7-8 to TRBJ2-7; D is ambiguous. V gave up 0 bases and J gave up 0 bases, with 15 bases separating them. The CDR3 is 17 amino acids. The germline gives CDR1 SGHVS, CDR2 FQNEAQ. CDR3 bases: TGTGCCAGCAGCTTAGCCCTCCTTTCACAGATCTCCTACGAGCAGTACTTC. This codes for CASSLALLSQISYEQYF.

The chain joins TRBV14 to TRBJ2-4, with 8 bases that match TRBD1. This CDR3 is built from 14 residues. Germline-derived CDR1 and CDR2 are SGHDN and FVKESK. J gave up 6 bases and V 4 bases, and 5 bases lay outside the gene matches. DNA of the CDR3: TGTGCCAGCAGCCGGACAGGACAGGGAAACATTCAGTACTTC. As protein: CASSRTGQGNIQYF.

This clone has only one observation. This chain links TRBV7-9 with TRBJ1-1, with D possibly TRBD1 on 5 matching bases. In germline, CDR1 is SEHNR, CDR2 FQNEAQ (reference sequence). The V end lost 3 bases, the J end lost 2 bases, and 13 bases lay between the germline ends. CDR3 length: 15 residues. This chain's CDR3 is CASSFLTEANTEAFF. In DNA, the CDR3 is TGTGCCAGCAGCTTCTTGACAGAGGCTAACACTGAAGCTTTCTTT. The whole variable domain, remainder taken from reference TRBV7-9 and TRBJ1-1, is DTGVSQNPRHKITKRGQNVTFRCDPISEHNRLYWYRQTLGQGPEFLTYFQNEAQLEKSRLLSDRFSAERPKGSFSTLEIQRTEQGDSAMYLCASSFLTEANTEAFFGQGTRLTVV.

The chain links TRBV7-2 to TRBJ1-5; no firm D call. This CDR3 comprises 17 residues. CDR1 is SGHTA, CDR2 FQGNSA, per germline. The ends were cut back, 0 bases at V and 0 bases at J, with 12 bases in the middle. As DNA, the CDR3 is TGTGCCAGCAGCTTAGCGACTCTGGACTATAGCAATCAGCCCCAGCATTTT. Translation gives CASSLATLDYSNQPQHF.

This clone was observed once. The CDR3 DNA reads TGTGCCAGTATAGCAGAATCTAACTATGGCTACACCTTC. This sequence encodes CASIAESNYGYTF. The J gene is TRBJ1-2, the V gene TRBV19; D not certain. The CDR3 spans 13 residues. V lost 7 bases to trimming and J lost 0 bases, with 9 bases between them. From germline, CDR1 is LNHDA and CDR2 SQIVND (reference sequence).

This clone is a singleton in its sample. The J gene is TRBJ2-2, the V gene TRBV27; D is possibly TRBD1 (5 bases). The CDR3 consists of 13 residues. V lost 3 bases to trimming and J lost 7 bases, with 9 bases between them. Per germline, CDR1 MNHEY and CDR2 SMNVEV (reference sequence). Here the CDR3 DNA reads TGTGCCAGCAGTTTGTTGCAGGGCGGGGAGCTGTTTTTT. As protein: CASSLLQGGELFF.

The J gene is TRBJ2-3, the V gene TRBV27; possible D gene TRBD2, 6 bases. The CDR3 runs 14 residues. Looked up from germline, CDR1 is MNHEY and CDR2 is SMNVEV (reference sequence). Trimming left V 1 base short and J 4 bases short, with 9 bases between. The CDR3, as DNA: TGTGCCAGCAGTTTATTATGGGGGGCAGATACGCAGTATTTT. This gives the protein CASSLLWGADTQYF.

This chain links TRBV28 with TRBJ2-3, with 8 bases identical to TRBD2. V trimming: 4 bases; J trimming: 2 bases; junction bases outside the gene matches: 5. The CDR3 contains 15 residues. CDR1 MDHEN and CDR2 SYDVKM come from the germline V gene. The CDR3 DNA reads TGTGCCAGCAGTTCCCCAGCGGGAGCCACAGATACGCAGTATTTT. Amino acids: CASSSPAGATDTQYF.

The rearrangement links TRBV27 to TRBJ1-2; D gene uncertain. Deletions cut 4 bases from V and 0 bases from J, with 12 bases between. Germline V gives CDR1 MNHEY, CDR2 SMNVEV (reference sequence). The CDR3 runs to 15 residues. CDR3 sequence: CASSSYPGTNYGYTF. The CDR3 coding sequence is TGTGCCAGCAGTTCCTACCCGGGAACTAACTATGGCTACACCTTC.

The V gene is TRBV19, the J gene TRBJ2-7; 12 bases agree with TRBD2. Germline assignment: CDR1 LNHDA and CDR2 SQIVND (reference sequence). V gave up 5 bases and J gave up 6 bases; unmatched junction bases: 8. The CDR3 has 15 amino acids. The CDR3 is CASSLLAGGLGEQYF. The CDR3 DNA is TGTGCCAGTAGTTTGCTAGCGGGAGGGCTCGGCGAGCAGTACTTC. Complete variable domain (other parts from reference TRBV19 and TRBJ2-7): DGGITQSPKYLFRKEGQNVTLSCEQNLNHDAMYWYRQDPGQGLRLIYYSQIVNDFQKGDIAEGYSVSREKKESFPLTVTSAQKNPTAFYLCASSLLAGGLGEQYFGPGTRLTVT.

V gene TRBV2 combines with J gene TRBJ2-1; the match to TRBD1 covers 7 bases. This CDR3 has 12 amino acids. Germline values: CDR1 SNHLY, CDR2 FYNNEI. V trimming: 4 bases; J trimming: 15 bases; junction bases outside the gene matches: 9. This CDR3 is CASSVETGRPFF. The CDR3 DNA is TGTGCCAGCAGTGTGGAGACAGGGCGTCCGTTCTTC.

J is TRBJ1-5 and V is TRBV5-1; 9 bases fit TRBD1. This CDR3 has 15 residues. Trimming cost V 4 bases and J 7 bases; bases outside gene matches: 9. CDR1 is SGHRS and CDR2 is YFSETQ in the germline V gene. Here the CDR3 reads CASSLGDRETQPQHF. CDR3 nucleotides: TGCGCCAGCAGCCTGGGGGACAGGGAGACCCAGCCCCAGCATTTT.

V is TRBV7-9 and J is TRBJ2-7, with TRBD1 matching 10 bases. The CDR3 totals 17 residues. Germline V gene sequence: CDR1 SEHNR, CDR2 FQNEAQ (reference sequence). The V and J ends lost 5 bases and 3 bases, in that order; junction bases with no gene match: 13. The CDR3 region is CASSPDRGRGSIYEQYF. The DNA for the CDR3 is TGTGCCAGCAGCCCCGACAGGGGGCGCGGGTCGATCTACGAGCAGTACTTC.

Concerning this clone itself: The junction and the germline gene differ at one end; a read error may be behind it. The chain joins TRBV10-3 to TRBJ2-7, with a possible D match to TRBD2 (7 bases). The germline V gene encodes CDR1 ENHRY and CDR2 SYGVKD. CDR3 length: 14 residues. CDR3 sequence reads: CVISERGGIYEQYF. The CDR3 DNA reads as TGTGTCATCAGTGAGAGGGGGGGTATCTACGAGCAGTACTTC.

This clone is a singleton in its sample. This chain connects TRBV9 to TRBJ2-5; D may be TRBD2 (6 bases). Germline CDR1 reads SGDLS; CDR2 reads YYNGEE. The CDR3 spans 13 residues. Trimming took 2 bases from V and 5 from J, leaving 10 bases between them. The CDR3 loop is CASSVSGLETQYF. CDR3 in DNA: TGTGCCAGCAGCGTTAGCGGTTTGGAGACCCAGTACTTC.

The V gene is TRBV7-9, the J gene TRBJ2-7; D is possibly TRBD2 (6 bases). Trimming stripped 8 bases from V and 7 bases from J, with 15 bases between. The CDR3 is made up of 12 amino acids. The germline gives CDR1 SEHNR, CDR2 FQNEAQ (reference sequence). CDR3 protein: CASGGALGEQYF. For the CDR3, the DNA is TGTGCCAGCGGAGGGGCCCTAGGGGAGCAGTACTTC.

This chain joins TRBV9 and TRBJ2-7; 9 bases line up with TRBD2. Per the germline V gene, CDR1 is SGDLS and CDR2 is YYNGEE. V lost 3 bases to trimming and J lost 4 bases; unmatched junction nucleotides: 2. This CDR3 comprises 13 residues. The CDR3 sequence is CASSEGLAYEQYF. The DNA of the CDR3 is TGTGCCAGCAGCGAGGGACTAGCTTACGAGCAGTACTTC.

This chain uses TRBV7-9 with TRBJ2-3; no clear D. The CDR3 is 15 residues long. The V and J ends lost 5 bases and 5 bases respectively, with 17 bases between them. Germline V CDR1 and CDR2: SEHNR, FQNEAQ (reference sequence). CDR3 region: CASSALVFPEDTQYF. CDR3 sequence (DNA): TGTGCCAGCAGCGCCCTAGTGTTCCCGGAAGATACGCAGTATTTT.

The chain combines TRBV27 with TRBJ1-2; 7 bases match TRBD1. Trimming cost V 0 bases and J 13 bases; bases outside gene matches: 5. The germline V gene has CDR1 MNHEY and CDR2 SMNVEV (reference sequence). The CDR3 loop spans 12 amino acids. CDR3 protein: CASSLSLGGSTF. CDR3 in DNA: TGTGCCAGCAGTTTATCTTTAGGGGGCAGCACCTTC.

The V gene is TRBV29-1, the J gene TRBJ2-5; possible D gene TRBD1, 6 bases. The CDR3 is 13 amino acids. Germline CDR1 SQVTM, CDR2 ANQGSEA. V shed 4 bases and J shed 1 base, with 10 bases lying between them. CDR3 coding DNA: TGCAGCGTTGTCTCAGGGGTCCAAGAGACCCAGTACTTC. Translated: CSVVSGVQETQYF.

The chain employs TRBV15 and TRBJ2-7; 9 bases line up with TRBD1. The V gene end was trimmed by 3 bases and the J gene end by 6 bases; junction bases not matched to a gene: 9. The germline CDR1 and CDR2 sequences are LNHNV and YYDKDF (reference sequence). CDR3 size: 15 residues. In nucleotides, the CDR3 is TGTGCCACCAGCAGTTTTGAGGGACAGGGAGGCGAGCAGTACTTC. Translation: CATSSFEGQGGEQYF.

This chain connects TRBV21-1 to TRBJ2-2; the listed D gene, TRBD1, was not tested against the DNA. TRBV21-1 is a known pseudogene. The CDR3 consists of 14 residues. The CDR3: CATPRQGGTGELFF. The CDR3 DNA is TGTGCCACTCCGAGACAGGGGGGCACCGGGGAGCTGTTTTTT.

The genes are TRBV15 and TRBJ2-7, with 8 nucleotides matching TRBD1. Looked up from germline, CDR1 is LNHNV and CDR2 is YYDKDF (reference sequence). The CDR3 loop spans 14 amino acids. V gave up 3 bases and J gave up 3 bases; unmatched junction bases: 4. DNA for the CDR3: TGTGCCACCAGCAGGACAGGGGAATTCTACGAGCAGTACTTC. Translating gives CATSRTGEFYEQYF.